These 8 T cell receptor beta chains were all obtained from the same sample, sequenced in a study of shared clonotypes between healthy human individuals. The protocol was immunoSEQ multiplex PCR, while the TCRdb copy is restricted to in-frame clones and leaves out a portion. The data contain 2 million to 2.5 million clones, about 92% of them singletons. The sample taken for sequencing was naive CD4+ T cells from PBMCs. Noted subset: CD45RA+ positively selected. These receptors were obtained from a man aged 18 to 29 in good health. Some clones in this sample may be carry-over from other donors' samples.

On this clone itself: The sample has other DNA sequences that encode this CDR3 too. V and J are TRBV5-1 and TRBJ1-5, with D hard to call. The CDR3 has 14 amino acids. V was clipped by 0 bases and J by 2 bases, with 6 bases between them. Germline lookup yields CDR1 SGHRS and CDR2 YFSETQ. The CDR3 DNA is TGCGCCAGCAGCTTGGACGGGCGCAATCAGCCCCAGCATTTT. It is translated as CASSLDGRNQPQHF. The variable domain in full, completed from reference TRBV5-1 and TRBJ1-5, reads KAGVTQTPRYLIKTRGQQVTLSCSPISGHRSVSWYQQTPGQGLQFLFEYFSETQRNKGNFPGRFSGRQFSNSRSEMNVSTLELGDSALYLCASSLDGRNQPQHFGDGTRLSIL.

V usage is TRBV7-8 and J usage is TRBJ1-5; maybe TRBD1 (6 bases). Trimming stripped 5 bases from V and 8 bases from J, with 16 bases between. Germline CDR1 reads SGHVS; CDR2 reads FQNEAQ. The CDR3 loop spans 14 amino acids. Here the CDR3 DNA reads TGTGCCAGCAGCCCCTGGGGGCAGTTGAAGCCCCAGCATTTT. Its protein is CASSPWGQLKPQHF. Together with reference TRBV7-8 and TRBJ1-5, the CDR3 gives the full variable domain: GAGVSQSPRYKVAKRGQDVALRCDPISGHVSLFWYQQALGQGPEFLTYFQNEAQLDKSGLPSDRFFAERPEGSVSTLKIQRTQQEDSAVYLCASSPWGQLKPQHFGDGTRLSIL.

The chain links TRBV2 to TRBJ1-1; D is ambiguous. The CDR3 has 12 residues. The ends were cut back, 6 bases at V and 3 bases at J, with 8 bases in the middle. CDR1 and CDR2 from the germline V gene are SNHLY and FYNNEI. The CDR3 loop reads CASRYADTEAFF. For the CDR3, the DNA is TGTGCCAGCAGGTACGCGGACACTGAAGCTTTCTTT.

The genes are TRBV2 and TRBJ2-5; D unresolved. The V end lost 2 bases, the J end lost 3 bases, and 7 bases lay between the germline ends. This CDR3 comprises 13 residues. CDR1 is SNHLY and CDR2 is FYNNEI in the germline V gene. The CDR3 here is CASSEYQEETQYF. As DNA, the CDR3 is TGTGCCAGCAGTGAATATCAGGAAGAGACCCAGTACTTC.

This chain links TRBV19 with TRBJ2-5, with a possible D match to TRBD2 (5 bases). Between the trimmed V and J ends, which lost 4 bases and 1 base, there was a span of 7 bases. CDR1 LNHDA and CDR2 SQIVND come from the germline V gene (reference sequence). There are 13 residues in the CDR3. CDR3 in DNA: TGTGCCAGTAGTACACTAGGCCAAGAGACCCAGTACTTC. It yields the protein CASSTLGQETQYF.

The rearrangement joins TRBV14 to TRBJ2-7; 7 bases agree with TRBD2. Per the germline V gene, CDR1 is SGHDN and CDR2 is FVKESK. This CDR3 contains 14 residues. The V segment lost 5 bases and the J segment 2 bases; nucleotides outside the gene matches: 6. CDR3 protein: CASSVGAGTYEQYF. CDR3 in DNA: TGTGCCAGCAGCGTTGGAGCGGGAACCTACGAGCAGTACTTC.

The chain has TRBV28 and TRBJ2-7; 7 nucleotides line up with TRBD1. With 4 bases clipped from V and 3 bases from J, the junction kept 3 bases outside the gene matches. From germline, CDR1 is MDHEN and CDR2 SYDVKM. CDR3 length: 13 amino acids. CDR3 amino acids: CASSSRGYYEQYF. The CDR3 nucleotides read TGTGCCAGCAGTTCCAGGGGGTACTACGAGCAGTACTTC.

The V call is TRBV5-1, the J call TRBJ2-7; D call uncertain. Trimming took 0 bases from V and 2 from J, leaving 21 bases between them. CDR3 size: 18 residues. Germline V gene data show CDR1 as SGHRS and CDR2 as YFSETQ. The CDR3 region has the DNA TGCGCCAGCAGCTTGGAGTTGGGGTGGGAAACACCTACCTACGAGCAGTACTTC. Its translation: CASSLELGWETPTYEQYF.